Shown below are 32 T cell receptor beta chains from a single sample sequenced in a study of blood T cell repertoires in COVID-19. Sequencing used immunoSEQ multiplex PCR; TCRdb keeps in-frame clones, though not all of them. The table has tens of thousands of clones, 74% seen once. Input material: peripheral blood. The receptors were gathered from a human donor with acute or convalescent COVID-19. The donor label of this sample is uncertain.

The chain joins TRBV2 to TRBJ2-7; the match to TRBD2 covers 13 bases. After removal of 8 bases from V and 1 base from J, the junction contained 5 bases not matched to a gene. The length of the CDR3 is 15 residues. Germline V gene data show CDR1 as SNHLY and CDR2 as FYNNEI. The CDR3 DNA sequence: TGTGCCAGCTCACTAGCGGGAGGGGCATCCTACGAGCAGTACTTC. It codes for CASSLAGGASYEQYF.

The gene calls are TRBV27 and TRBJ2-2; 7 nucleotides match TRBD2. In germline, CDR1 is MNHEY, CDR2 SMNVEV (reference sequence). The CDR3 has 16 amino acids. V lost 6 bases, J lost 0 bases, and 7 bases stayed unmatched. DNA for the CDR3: TGTGCCAGCAGCCACCCTAGCGGAACGAACACCGGGGAGCTGTTTTTT. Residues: CASSHPSGTNTGELFF.

The CDR3 sequence is CASSAGLQSYEQYF. The CDR3 coding sequence is TGTGCCAGCAGCGCGGGACTCCAATCCTACGAGCAGTACTTC. The genes are TRBV9 and TRBJ2-7, with D maybe TRBD2 (6 bases). CDR3 size: 14 residues. V lost 3 bases and J lost 1, with 11 bases in between. The V gene's germline CDR1 is SGDLS and CDR2 YYNGEE. The full variable domain, its missing parts supplied by reference TRBV9 and TRBJ2-7, is DSGVTQTPKHLITATGQRVTLRCSPRSGDLSVYWYQQSLDQGLQFLIQYYNGEERAKGNILERFSAQQFPDLHSELNLSSLELGDSALYFCASSAGLQSYEQYFGPGTRLTVT.

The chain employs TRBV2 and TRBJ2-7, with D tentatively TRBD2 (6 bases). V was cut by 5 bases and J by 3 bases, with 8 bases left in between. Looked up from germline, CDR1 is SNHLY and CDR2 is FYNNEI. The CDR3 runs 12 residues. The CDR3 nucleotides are TGTGCCAGCAGTCCGGACTACTACGAGCAGTACGTC. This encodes CASSPDYYEQYV.

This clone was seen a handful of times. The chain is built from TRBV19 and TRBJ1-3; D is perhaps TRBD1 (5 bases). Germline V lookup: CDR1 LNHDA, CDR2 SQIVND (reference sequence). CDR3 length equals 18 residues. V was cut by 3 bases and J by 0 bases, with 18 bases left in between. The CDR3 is CASSMGGVATLSGNTIYF. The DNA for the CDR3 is TGTGCCAGTAGTATGGGGGGGGTTGCGACACTCTCTGGAAACACCATATATTTT.

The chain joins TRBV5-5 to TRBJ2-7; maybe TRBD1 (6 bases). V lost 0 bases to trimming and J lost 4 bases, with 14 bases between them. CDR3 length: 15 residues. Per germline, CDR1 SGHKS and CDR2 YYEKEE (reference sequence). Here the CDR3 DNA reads TGTGCCAGCAGCTTGGGACAGGCCGCGTCGTACGAGCAGTACGTC. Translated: CASSLGQAASYEQYV.

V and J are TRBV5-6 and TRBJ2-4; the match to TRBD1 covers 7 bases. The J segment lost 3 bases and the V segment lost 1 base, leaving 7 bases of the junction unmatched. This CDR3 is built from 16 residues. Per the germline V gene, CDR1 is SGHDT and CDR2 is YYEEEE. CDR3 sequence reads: CASSLKNRGGKNIQYF. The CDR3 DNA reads TGTGCCAGCAGCTTGAAGAACAGGGGTGGCAAAAACATTCAGTACTTC.

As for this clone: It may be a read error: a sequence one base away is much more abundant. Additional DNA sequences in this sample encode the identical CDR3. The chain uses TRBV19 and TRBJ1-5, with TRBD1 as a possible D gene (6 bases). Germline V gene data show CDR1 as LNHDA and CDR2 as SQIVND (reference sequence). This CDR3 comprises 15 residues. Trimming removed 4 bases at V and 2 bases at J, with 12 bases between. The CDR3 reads CASSTQGWGNQPQHF. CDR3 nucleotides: TGTGCCAGTAGTACACAGGGTTGGGGCAATCAGCCCCAGCATTTT.

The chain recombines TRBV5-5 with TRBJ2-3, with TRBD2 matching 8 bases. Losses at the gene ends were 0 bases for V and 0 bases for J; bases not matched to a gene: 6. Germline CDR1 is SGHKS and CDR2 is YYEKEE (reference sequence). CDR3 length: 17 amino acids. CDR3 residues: CASSLVLLAASTDTQYF. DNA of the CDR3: TGTGCCAGCAGCTTGGTTCTACTAGCGGCTAGCACAGATACGCAGTATTTT.

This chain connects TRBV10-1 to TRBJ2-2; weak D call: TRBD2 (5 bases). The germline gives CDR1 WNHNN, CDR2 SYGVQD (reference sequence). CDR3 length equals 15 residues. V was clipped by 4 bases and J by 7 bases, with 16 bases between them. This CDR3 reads CASSGDPVRGGELFF. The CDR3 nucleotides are TGCGCCAGCAGTGGAGACCCCGTTCGGGGCGGGGAGCTGTTTTTT.

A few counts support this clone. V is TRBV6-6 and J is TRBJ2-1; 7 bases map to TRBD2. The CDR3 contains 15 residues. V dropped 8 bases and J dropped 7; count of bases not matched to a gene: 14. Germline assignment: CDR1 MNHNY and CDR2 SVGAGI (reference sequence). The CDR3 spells CASFPGGRGGNEQFF. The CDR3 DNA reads TGTGCCAGCTTCCCTGGCGGGAGAGGCGGTAATGAGCAGTTCTTC.

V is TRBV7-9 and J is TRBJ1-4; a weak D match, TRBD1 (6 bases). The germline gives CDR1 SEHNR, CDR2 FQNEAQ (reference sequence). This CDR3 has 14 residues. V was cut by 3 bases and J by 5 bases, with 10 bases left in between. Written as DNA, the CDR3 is TGTGCCAGCAGCTTTGGACAGTTCAATGAAAAACTGTTTTTT. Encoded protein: CASSFGQFNEKLFF.

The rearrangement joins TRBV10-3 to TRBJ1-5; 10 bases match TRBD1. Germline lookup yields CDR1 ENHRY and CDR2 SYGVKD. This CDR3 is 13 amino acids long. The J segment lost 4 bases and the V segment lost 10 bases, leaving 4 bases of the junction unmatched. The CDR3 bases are TGTGCCACCAGACAGGGGGCAAATCAGCCCCAGCATTTT. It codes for CATRQGANQPQHF.

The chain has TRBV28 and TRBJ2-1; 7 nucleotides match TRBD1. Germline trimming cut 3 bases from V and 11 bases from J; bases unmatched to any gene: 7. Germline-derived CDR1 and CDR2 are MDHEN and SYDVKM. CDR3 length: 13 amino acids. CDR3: CASSLGTVRKQFF. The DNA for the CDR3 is TGTGCCAGCAGTTTGGGGACAGTAAGGAAGCAGTTCTTC.

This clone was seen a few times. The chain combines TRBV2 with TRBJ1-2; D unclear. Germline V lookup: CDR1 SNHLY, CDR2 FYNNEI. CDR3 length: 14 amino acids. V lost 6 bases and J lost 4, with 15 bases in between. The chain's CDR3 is CASSPSVEAYGYTF. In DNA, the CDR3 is TGTGCCAGCAGCCCTTCGGTGGAGGCCTATGGCTACACCTTC.

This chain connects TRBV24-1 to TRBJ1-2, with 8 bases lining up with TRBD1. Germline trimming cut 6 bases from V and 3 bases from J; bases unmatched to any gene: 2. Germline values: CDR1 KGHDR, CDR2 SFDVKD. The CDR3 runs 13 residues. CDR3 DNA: TGTGCCACCAGTAAGGACAGGGACTATGGCTACACCTTC. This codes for CATSKDRDYGYTF.

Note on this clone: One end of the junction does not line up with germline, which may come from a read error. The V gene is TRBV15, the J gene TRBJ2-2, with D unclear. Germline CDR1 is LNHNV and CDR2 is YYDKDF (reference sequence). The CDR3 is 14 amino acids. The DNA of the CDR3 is TGTGCCACCAGCAGAGGCAGGAACATCGGGGAGCTGTTTTTT. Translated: CATSRGRNIGELFF.

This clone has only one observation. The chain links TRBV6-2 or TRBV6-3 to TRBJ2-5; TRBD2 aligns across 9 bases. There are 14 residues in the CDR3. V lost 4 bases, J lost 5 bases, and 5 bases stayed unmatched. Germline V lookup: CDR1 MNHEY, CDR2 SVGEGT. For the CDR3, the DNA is TGTGCCAGCAGTTCTCGCGGGAGGGCCGAGACCCAGTACTTC. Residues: CASSSRGRAETQYF.

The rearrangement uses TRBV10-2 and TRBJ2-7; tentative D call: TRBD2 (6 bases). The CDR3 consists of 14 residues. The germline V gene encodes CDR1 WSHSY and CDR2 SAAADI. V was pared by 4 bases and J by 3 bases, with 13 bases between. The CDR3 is CASSALAVDYEQYF. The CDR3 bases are TGCGCCAGCAGTGCCTTAGCGGTAGACTACGAGCAGTACTTC.

The CDR3 DNA reads as TGTGCCAGCAGTCAAAGACTAGCGGGAGGAAATGAGCAGTTCTTC. It yields the protein CASSQRLAGGNEQFF. The J gene is TRBJ2-1, the V gene TRBV6-2 or TRBV6-3; 13 nucleotides agree with TRBD2. Germline loops: CDR1 MNHEY, CDR2 SVGEGT. V gave up 5 bases and J gave up 7 bases; unmatched junction bases: 5. CDR3 length equals 15 residues.

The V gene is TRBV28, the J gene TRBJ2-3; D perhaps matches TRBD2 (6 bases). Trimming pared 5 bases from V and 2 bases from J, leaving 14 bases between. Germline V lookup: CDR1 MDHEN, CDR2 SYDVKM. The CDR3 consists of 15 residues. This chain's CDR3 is CASSTYAGSTDTQYF. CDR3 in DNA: TGTGCCAGCAGTACCTATGCGGGATCCACAGATACGCAGTATTTT.

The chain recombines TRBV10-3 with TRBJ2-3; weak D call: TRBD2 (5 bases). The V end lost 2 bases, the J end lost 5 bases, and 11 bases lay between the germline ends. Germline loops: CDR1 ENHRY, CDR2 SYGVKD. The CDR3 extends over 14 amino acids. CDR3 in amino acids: CAISEVTAGDTQYF. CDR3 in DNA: TGTGCCATCAGTGAGGTCACCGCGGGAGATACGCAGTATTTT.

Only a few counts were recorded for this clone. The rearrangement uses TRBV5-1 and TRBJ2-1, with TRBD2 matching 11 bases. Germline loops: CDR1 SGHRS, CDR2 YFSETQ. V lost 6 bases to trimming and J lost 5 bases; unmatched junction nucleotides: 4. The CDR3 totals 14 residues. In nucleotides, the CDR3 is TGCGCCAGCACGCTAGCGGGAGGTAACAATGAGCAGTTCTTC. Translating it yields CASTLAGGNNEQFF.

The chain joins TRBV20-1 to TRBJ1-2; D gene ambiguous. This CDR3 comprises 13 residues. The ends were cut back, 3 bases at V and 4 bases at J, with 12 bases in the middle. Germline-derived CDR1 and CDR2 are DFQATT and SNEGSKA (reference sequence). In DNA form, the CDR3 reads TGCAGTGCTAGTTCCCCCCAGGTCTATGGCTACACCTTC. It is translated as CSASSPQVYGYTF.

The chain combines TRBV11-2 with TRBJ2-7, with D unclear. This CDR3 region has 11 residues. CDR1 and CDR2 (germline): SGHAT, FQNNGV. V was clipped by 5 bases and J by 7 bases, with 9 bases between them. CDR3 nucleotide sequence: TGTGCCAGCAGCCCAGAGGTAGAGCAGTACTTC. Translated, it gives CASSPEVEQYF.

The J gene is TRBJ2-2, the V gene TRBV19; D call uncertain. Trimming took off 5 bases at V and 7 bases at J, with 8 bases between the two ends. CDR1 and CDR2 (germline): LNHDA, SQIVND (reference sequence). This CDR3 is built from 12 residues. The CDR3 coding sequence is TGTGCCAGTAGTCCCTCGTACGGGGAGCTGTTTTTT. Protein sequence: CASSPSYGELFF.

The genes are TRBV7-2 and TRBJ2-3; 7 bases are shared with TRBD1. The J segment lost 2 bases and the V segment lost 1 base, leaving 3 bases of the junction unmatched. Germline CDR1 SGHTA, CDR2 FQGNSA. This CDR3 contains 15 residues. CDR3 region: CASSLEGAFTDTQYF. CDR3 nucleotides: TGTGCCAGCAGCTTAGAGGGGGCATTCACAGATACGCAGTATTTT. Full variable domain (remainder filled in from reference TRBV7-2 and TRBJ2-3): GAGVSQSPSNKVTEKGKDVELRCDPISGHTALYWYRQSLGQGLEFLIYFQGNSAPDKSGLPSDRFSAERTGGSVSTLTIQRTQQEDSAVYLCASSLEGAFTDTQYFGPGTRLTVL.

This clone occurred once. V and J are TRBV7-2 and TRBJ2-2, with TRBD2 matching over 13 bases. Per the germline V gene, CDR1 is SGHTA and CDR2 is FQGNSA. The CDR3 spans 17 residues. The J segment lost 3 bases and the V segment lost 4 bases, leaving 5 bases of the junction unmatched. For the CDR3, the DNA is TGTGCCAGCAGCTCACTAGCGGGGGGGCTATACACCGGGGAGCTGTTTTTT. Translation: CASSSLAGGLYTGELFF.

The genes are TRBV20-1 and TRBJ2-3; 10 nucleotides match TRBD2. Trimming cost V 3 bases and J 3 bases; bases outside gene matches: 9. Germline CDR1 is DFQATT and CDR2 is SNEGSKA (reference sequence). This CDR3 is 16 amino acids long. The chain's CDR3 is CSASPIVSGGTDTQYF. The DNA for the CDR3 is TGCAGTGCTAGTCCGATTGTTAGCGGGGGGACAGATACGCAGTATTTT.

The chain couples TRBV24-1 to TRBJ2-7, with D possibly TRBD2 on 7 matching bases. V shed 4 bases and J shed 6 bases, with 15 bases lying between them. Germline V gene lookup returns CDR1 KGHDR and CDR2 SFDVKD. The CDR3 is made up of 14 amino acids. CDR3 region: CATSDPTGRGEQYF. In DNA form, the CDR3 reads TGTGCCACCAGTGACCCCACAGGGAGGGGCGAGCAGTACTTC.

The CDR3 coding sequence is TGTGCCAGTAGCCCGGGACTAGCGGTTGATACGCAGTATTTT. It specifies CASSPGLAVDTQYF. The rearrangement joins TRBV19 to TRBJ2-3; 11 nucleotides align to TRBD2. Germline values: CDR1 LNHDA, CDR2 SQIVND (reference sequence). The ends lost 6 bases at V and 6 bases at J; junction bases unmatched: 5. The CDR3 runs to 14 residues.

The DNA of the CDR3 is TGTGCCAGCAGCTTAGGGGGACTAGCGAGGGTCTCAGAGACCCAGTACTTC. The encoded protein is CASSLGGLARVSETQYF. The V gene is TRBV7-8, the J gene TRBJ2-5; 10 bases are a match to TRBD2. The CDR3 extends over 17 amino acids. Germline assignment: CDR1 SGHVS and CDR2 FQNEAQ. The J segment lost 4 bases and the V segment lost 1 base, leaving 9 bases of the junction unmatched.